This record concerns one T cell receptor beta chain sequence. The data stem from a study of OX40 agonist ivuxolimab in advanced cancers. Study-level background: Participants averaged about 60 years of age (range roughly 23 to 79) and were roughly 80% male.

V dropped 1 base and J dropped 5 bases, with 11 bases sitting between them. The CDR3 consists of 14 residues. Germline values: CDR1 MNHNS, CDR2 SASEGT. Any history of autoimmune disease or systemic immunosuppression disqualified patients. Only in-frame clones appear in the TCRdb table, and some are missing; sequencing was by immunoSEQ multiplex PCR. The sample shows tens of thousands of clones, 65% to 90% of them seen only once. The chain uses TRBV6-1 and TRBJ1-1, with no clear D. Sample: CD4+ or CD8+ T cells sorted from blood, taken in a trial of the OX40 agonist ivuxolimab. The sequence came from an adult with an advanced solid tumor such as melanoma, head and neck, liver or kidney cancer. The CDR3 region is CASSEGLGRTEAFF. The CDR3 DNA is TGTGCCAGCAGTGAAGGGCTAGGGAGAACTGAAGCTTTCTTT.